This T cell receptor beta chain emerged from a study of blood T cell repertoires in COVID-19. Study overall: Whether acute or convalescent, the COVID-19 samples came from the United States, Italy and Spain. In each case, the material was cDNA or gDNA derived from T cells, B-cell-depleted T cells, or PBMCs.

Measured with immunoSEQ multiplex PCR; TCRdb has only the in-frame clones, and not every one. The profile shows some 91,000 clones, over 75% of them singletons. CDR3 length: 17 amino acids. Germline V gene lookup returns CDR1 LNHDA and CDR2 SQIVND (reference sequence). The V segment lost 0 bases and the J segment 7 bases; nucleotides outside the gene matches: 10. Sequenced material: peripheral blood. The chain employs TRBV19 and TRBJ2-4, with 9 bases aligning to TRBD1. The clonotype originates from a man aged 65 to 85 with acute or convalescent COVID-19. CDR3 residues: CASSIDLVGTGMNIQYF. In nucleotides, the CDR3 is TGTGCCAGTAGTATAGATCTGGTCGGGACAGGGATGAACATTCAGTACTTC.